The 30 T cell receptor beta chains below come from one sample, sequenced in a study of a mutant IDH1 vaccine in newly diagnosed glioma. The time point denotes: week 47, end of study. The investigators gave 300 ug of mutant IDH1 20-mer peptide in each vaccine dose, together with topical imiquimod. No antigen has been assigned to these receptors. Libraries were prepared by immunoSEQ multiplex PCR; TCRdb keeps only in-frame clonotypes and omits some of them. The sample has roughly 86,000 clones, 85% to 90% seen once. Source: PBMCs, taken from a glioma patient whose treatment included an IDH1 peptide vaccine. All receptors come from a woman in her 50s with glioma.

The chain links TRBV7-9 to TRBJ2-7; no definite D call. With 2 bases removed from V and 5 bases from J, the gap between germline ends came to 10 bases. There are 13 residues in the CDR3. CDR1 SEHNR and CDR2 FQNEAQ come from the germline V gene (reference sequence). CDR3: CASSLNSFNEQYF. The CDR3 DNA is TGTGCCAGCAGCTTAAACAGTTTCAACGAGCAGTACTTC. Together with reference TRBV7-9 and TRBJ2-7, the CDR3 gives the full variable domain: DTGVSQNPRHKITKRGQNVTFRCDPISEHNRLYWYRQTLGQGPEFLTYFQNEAQLEKSRLLSDRFSAERPKGSFSTLEIQRTEQGDSAMYLCASSLNSFNEQYFGPGTRLTVT.

As to this clone: The germline gene is not matched at one end of the junction; a read error may be the cause. This chain's CDR3 is CAVRVYNEQFF. The CDR3 nucleotides read TGTGCCGTCAGGGTCTACAATGAGCAGTTCTTC. This rearrangement joins TRBV10-3 to TRBJ2-1; tentative D call: TRBD1 (5 bases). CDR3 length: 11 residues. Germline CDR1 is ENHRY and CDR2 is SYGVKD.

J is TRBJ2-7 and V is TRBV4-2, with 8 bases identical to TRBD1. After removal of 5 bases from V and 0 bases from J, the junction contained 3 bases not matched to a gene. CDR1 and CDR2 (germline): LGHNA, YNFKEQ. CDR3 length: 14 residues. CDR3 in DNA: TGTGCCAGCAGCTCGGGACAGGCCTCCTACGAGCAGTACTTC. Translated: CASSSGQASYEQYF.

The rearrangement joins TRBV11-2 to TRBJ2-1, with 9 bases fitting TRBD2. The CDR3 runs 16 residues. Germline-derived CDR1 and CDR2 are SGHAT and FQNNGV. V lost 4 bases and J lost 5; bases outside the gene matches: 9. The CDR3 spells CASSSTTSGLDNEQFF. CDR3 DNA sequence: TGTGCCAGCAGCTCTACTACTAGCGGGTTGGACAATGAGCAGTTCTTC.

The gene calls are TRBV7-9 and TRBJ1-1; D is ambiguous. Germline assignment: CDR1 SEHNR and CDR2 FQNEAQ (reference sequence). The V gene lost 3 bases and the J gene lost 1 base, with 6 bases spanning the gap. The CDR3 is 13 amino acids. The CDR3 bases are TGTGCCAGCAGCTTGAGGGAGAACACTGAAGCTTTCTTT. Its translation is CASSLRENTEAFF. Full variable domain (remainder filled in from reference TRBV7-9 and TRBJ1-1): DTGVSQNPRHKITKRGQNVTFRCDPISEHNRLYWYRQTLGQGPEFLTYFQNEAQLEKSRLLSDRFSAERPKGSFSTLEIQRTEQGDSAMYLCASSLRENTEAFFGQGTRLTVV.

V usage is TRBV27 and J usage is TRBJ1-1; the match to TRBD1 covers 9 bases. CDR1 and CDR2 from the germline V gene are MNHEY and SMNVEV (reference sequence). This CDR3 is built from 14 residues. The ends lost 6 bases at V and 5 bases at J; junction bases unmatched: 7. CDR3 amino acids: CASSSRQGVTEAFF. The CDR3 DNA reads TGTGCCAGCAGCTCTCGACAGGGGGTAACTGAAGCTTTCTTT.

The rearrangement links TRBV11-3 to TRBJ2-2, with 12 bases fitting TRBD2. V dropped 1 base and J dropped 5; count of bases not matched to a gene: 5. The germline V gene has CDR1 SGHNT and CDR2 YENEEA. The CDR3 has 17 residues. The CDR3 bases are TGTGCCAGCAGCTTAGGACTAGCGGGAGTGAGAACCGGGGAGCTGTTTTTT. It is translated as CASSLGLAGVRTGELFF.

The chain couples TRBV28 to TRBJ1-5; no reliable D call. Trimming shortened V by 3 bases and J by 7 bases, and 10 bases separated the two germline ends. The CDR3 is made up of 13 amino acids. CDR1 MDHEN and CDR2 SYDVKM come from the germline V gene. In DNA form, the CDR3 reads TGTGCCAGCAGTTTTACACCAGACCAGCCCCAGCATTTT. Its translation is CASSFTPDQPQHF.

This clone came up a few times. The chain uses TRBV10-1 and TRBJ2-7, with D tentatively TRBD2 (5 bases). Trimming left V 3 bases short and J 3 bases short, with 9 bases between. Germline loops: CDR1 WNHNN, CDR2 SYGVQD (reference sequence). This CDR3 region has 13 residues. In DNA form, the CDR3 reads TGCGCCAGCAGTGACTCTAGCAGCTACGAGCAGTACTTC. The encoded protein is CASSDSSSYEQYF.

The chain links TRBV4-1 to TRBJ1-4; D gene unclear. CDR1 and CDR2 from the germline V gene are MGHRA and YSYEKL. Trimming took 0 bases from V and 7 from J, leaving 18 bases between them. This CDR3 has 17 residues. As DNA, the CDR3 is TGCGCCAGCAGCCAAGAGATCGGCGGGAGTGAAGGTGAAAAACTGTTTTTT. This encodes CASSQEIGGSEGEKLFF.

The chain is built from TRBV9 and TRBJ1-2, with D tentatively TRBD1 (5 bases). The CDR3 consists of 14 residues. V shed 0 bases and J shed 2 bases, with 8 bases lying between them. Germline V gives CDR1 SGDLS, CDR2 YYNGEE. CDR3 coding DNA: TGTGCCAGCAGCGTAGAAAAGGGGAACTATGGCTACACCTTC. Its translation: CASSVEKGNYGYTF.

V usage is TRBV19 and J usage is TRBJ1-2, with 9 bases identical to TRBD1. After removal of 7 bases from V and 8 bases from J, the junction contained 20 bases not matched to a gene. This CDR3 has 17 residues. The germline V gene encodes CDR1 LNHDA and CDR2 SQIVND (reference sequence). In DNA form, the CDR3 reads TGTGCCAGTACCATGAGAAGGCTCTCGGACAGGGGCCGAGGCTACACCTTC. This codes for CASTMRRLSDRGRGYTF.

The chain links TRBV7-8 to TRBJ2-1; weak D call: TRBD2 (5 bases). The V gene's germline CDR1 is SGHVS and CDR2 FQNEAQ. This CDR3 is 13 amino acids long. V was trimmed by 0 bases and J by 7 bases, leaving 7 bases between them. In nucleotides, the CDR3 is TGTGCCAGCAGCTTAGCGGGAGCAAATGAGCAGTTCTTC. It is translated as CASSLAGANEQFF.

The chain links TRBV9 to TRBJ2-7; unclear D gene. This CDR3 has 11 amino acids. Trimming cost V 3 bases and J 4 bases, with 5 bases left between them. Germline V gene sequence: CDR1 SGDLS, CDR2 YYNGEE. The DNA for the CDR3 is TGTGCCAGCAGCGCTGGATACGAGCAGTACTTC. Translating it yields CASSAGYEQYF.

The genes are TRBV5-1 and TRBJ2-2; D is ambiguous. Trimming took 4 bases from V and 1 from J, leaving 8 bases between them. There are 14 residues in the CDR3. Germline V gene lookup returns CDR1 SGHRS and CDR2 YFSETQ. CDR3 residues: CASSPALNTGELFF. The CDR3 nucleotides read TGCGCCAGCAGCCCCGCCTTGAACACCGGGGAGCTGTTTTTT.

The gene calls are TRBV29-1 and TRBJ1-1, with unresolved D. The V gene's germline CDR1 is SQVTM and CDR2 ANQGSEA. The V and J ends lost 4 bases and 4 bases respectively, with 10 bases between them. The CDR3 is 12 amino acids. CDR3 protein: CSVVVRGTEAFF. CDR3 coding DNA: TGCAGCGTTGTGGTCCGGGGCACTGAAGCTTTCTTT. The full variable domain, completed using reference TRBV29-1 and TRBJ1-1, is SAVISQKPSRDICQRGTSLTIQCQVDSQVTMMFWYRQQPGQSLTLIATANQGSEATYESGFVIDKFPISRPNLTFSTLTVSNMSPEDSSIYLCSVVVRGTEAFFGQGTRLTVV.

The V gene is TRBV6-1, the J gene TRBJ2-7; possibly TRBD2 for D (5 bases). The germline CDR1 and CDR2 sequences are MNHNS and SASEGT. This CDR3 is built from 14 residues. Between the trimmed V and J ends, which lost 6 bases and 7 bases, there was a span of 19 bases. CDR3 residues: CASSSSGRRAEQYF. The CDR3 coding sequence is TGTGCCAGCAGCTCCTCCGGACGGCGGGCGGAGCAGTACTTC.

The chain is built from TRBV28 and TRBJ1-1; 7 bases fit TRBD1. The CDR3 totals 14 residues. CDR1 and CDR2 from the germline V gene are MDHEN and SYDVKM. The CDR3 region is CGLIPGQQNTEAFF. The CDR3 DNA reads TGTGGACTAATTCCGGGACAGCAGAACACTGAAGCTTTCTTT.

The chain joins TRBV6-5 to TRBJ2-1, with D perhaps given as TRBD1 or TRBD2 (6 bases each). Germline V gene sequence: CDR1 MNHEY, CDR2 SVGAGI. The germline V and J ends were trimmed by 2 bases and 3 bases, with 14 bases remaining between them. The CDR3 length is 16 residues. The CDR3 here is CASSYVGGDIYNEQFF. CDR3 sequence (DNA): TGTGCCAGCAGTTACGTCGGGGGCGATATCTACAATGAGCAGTTCTTC.

This chain joins TRBV19 and TRBJ2-3; D remains ambiguous. V shed 3 bases and J shed 8 bases, with 15 bases lying between them. The germline CDR1 and CDR2 sequences are LNHDA and SQIVND (reference sequence). The CDR3 contains 14 residues. The CDR3 loop reads CASSMREAHRTQYF. The CDR3 coding sequence is TGTGCCAGTAGTATGAGAGAGGCCCACCGTACGCAGTATTTT.

The V gene is TRBV30, the J gene TRBJ2-2; 12 bases agree with TRBD2. CDR1 is GTSNPN, CDR2 SVGIG, per germline (reference sequence). CDR3 length: 16 amino acids. J gave up 4 bases and V 1 base, and 4 bases lay outside the gene matches. This CDR3 is CAWSGLAGGFTGELFF. CDR3 nucleotides: TGTGCCTGGAGTGGTCTAGCGGGAGGGTTCACCGGGGAGCTGTTTTTT.

This chain joins TRBV28 and TRBJ1-2, with unresolved D. Trimming removed 7 bases from V and 8 bases from J, with 14 bases in between. Per the germline V gene, CDR1 is MDHEN and CDR2 is SYDVKM. This CDR3 region has 12 residues. The CDR3 spells CASTPVGFGYTF. The CDR3 nucleotides are TGTGCCAGCACTCCCGTAGGGTTCGGCTACACCTTC.

The chain couples TRBV7-2 to TRBJ1-1; D gene unclear. This CDR3 spans 13 amino acids. Germline values: CDR1 SGHTA, CDR2 FQGNSA. Trimming took 5 bases from V and 4 from J, leaving 11 bases between them. CDR3 amino acids: CASSKEGRTEAFF. CDR3 nucleotide sequence: TGTGCCAGCAGCAAAGAGGGTCGCACTGAAGCTTTCTTT.

The CDR3 is CASSNLAGPGGRPQHF. CDR3 coding DNA: TGTGCCAGCAGCAACCTAGCAGGTCCCGGGGGTCGGCCCCAGCATTTT. The chain carries TRBV28 and TRBJ1-5; a possible D gene is TRBD1 (5 bases). CDR1 MDHEN and CDR2 SYDVKM come from the germline V gene. This CDR3 has 16 amino acids. V was shortened by 6 bases and J by 9 bases, with 24 bases between the two germline ends.

This chain links TRBV18 with TRBJ2-5; possibly TRBD2 for D (7 bases). V lost 2 bases and J 4 bases, leaving 11 bases between the germline ends. The CDR3 length is 14 residues. Germline-derived CDR1 and CDR2 are KGHSH and LQKENI. The CDR3 nucleotides read TGTGCCAGCTCACCAGCGGGGGCGCGAGAGACCCAGTACTTC. Its protein is CASSPAGARETQYF.

The J gene is TRBJ1-3, the V gene TRBV19, with a weak D call TRBD1 (6 bases). Germline V CDR1 and CDR2: LNHDA, SQIVND (reference sequence). V dropped 3 bases and J dropped 1 base, with 22 bases sitting between them. CDR3 length: 19 residues. In DNA, the CDR3 is TGTGCCAGTAGTATCCCAGGACAGTCCCAAGCTGAATCTGGAAACACCATATATTTT. This encodes CASSIPGQSQAESGNTIYF.

The J gene is TRBJ2-1, the V gene TRBV7-9; D possibly corresponds to TRBD1 (5 bases). CDR1 and CDR2 from the germline V gene are SEHNR and FQNEAQ (reference sequence). Deletions cut 5 bases from V and 5 bases from J, with 13 bases between. CDR3 length equals 14 residues. In nucleotides, the CDR3 is TGTGCCAGCAGCCCCCCTCGACAGCACAATGAGCAGTTCTTC. It is translated as CASSPPRQHNEQFF. Variable domain in full (rest from reference TRBV7-9 and TRBJ2-1): DTGVSQNPRHKITKRGQNVTFRCDPISEHNRLYWYRQTLGQGPEFLTYFQNEAQLEKSRLLSDRFSAERPKGSFSTLEIQRTEQGDSAMYLCASSPPRQHNEQFFGPGTRLTVL.

This chain connects TRBV29-1 to TRBJ1-1; weak D call: TRBD1 (5 bases). There are 10 residues in the CDR3. Germline assignment: CDR1 SQVTM and CDR2 ANQGSEA. V shed 7 bases and J shed 10 bases, with 13 bases lying between them. CDR3 DNA sequence: TGCAGCGCCCACGGGGGGGGAGCTTTCTTT. It encodes CSAHGGGAFF.

This rearrangement joins TRBV5-4 to TRBJ2-6; D gene uncertain. Trimming took off 4 bases at V and 0 bases at J, with 11 bases between the two ends. Germline-derived CDR1 and CDR2 are SGHNT and YYREEE (reference sequence). The CDR3 consists of 16 residues. The CDR3 DNA reads as TGTGCCAGCAGCATAGACTGGGACTCTGGGGCCAACGTCCTGACTTTC. Protein: CASSIDWDSGANVLTF. The full variable domain, completed using reference TRBV5-4 and TRBJ2-6, is ETGVTQSPTHLIKTRGQQVTLRCSSQSGHNTVSWYQQALGQGPQFIFQYYREEENGRGNFPPRFSGLQFPNYSSELNVNALELDDSALYLCASSIDWDSGANVLTFGAGSRLTVL.

The chain joins TRBV14 to TRBJ2-7, with 9 nucleotides matching TRBD1. The CDR3 contains 16 residues. V lost 3 bases and J lost 4; bases outside the gene matches: 10. Germline V gene lookup returns CDR1 SGHDN and CDR2 FVKESK. CDR3 sequence (DNA): TGTGCCAGCAGCCATCCGGGACAGGGAAGGATTTACGAGCAGTACTTC. Its protein product is CASSHPGQGRIYEQYF.